Described below is a single T cell receptor (beta chain) sequence and its context. These data originate in a study of cytomegalovirus exposure and HLA in healthy donors. The germline gives CDR1 MNHNS, CDR2 SASEGT. CDR3 length equals 14 residues. V lost 7 bases, J lost 2 bases, and 14 bases lay in between. PCR was performed using 60 Vbeta and 13 Jbeta primers. Clones were read by immunoSEQ multiplex PCR, and TCRdb kept only the in-frame ones, dropping some. The profile covers about 120,000 clones, with 65% to 80% appearing a single time and approximately 30% taken by the ten largest. The chain carries TRBV6-1 and TRBJ2-5, with a weak D call TRBD1 (6 bases). Sequenced material: PBMCs. The receptor was isolated from a man aged 55 to 70 in good health and CMV-seropositive. CDR3 sequence (DNA): TGTGCCAGCATTAGAGGGGGTTCTCAAGAGACCCAGTACTTC. Translation: CASIRGGSQETQYF.